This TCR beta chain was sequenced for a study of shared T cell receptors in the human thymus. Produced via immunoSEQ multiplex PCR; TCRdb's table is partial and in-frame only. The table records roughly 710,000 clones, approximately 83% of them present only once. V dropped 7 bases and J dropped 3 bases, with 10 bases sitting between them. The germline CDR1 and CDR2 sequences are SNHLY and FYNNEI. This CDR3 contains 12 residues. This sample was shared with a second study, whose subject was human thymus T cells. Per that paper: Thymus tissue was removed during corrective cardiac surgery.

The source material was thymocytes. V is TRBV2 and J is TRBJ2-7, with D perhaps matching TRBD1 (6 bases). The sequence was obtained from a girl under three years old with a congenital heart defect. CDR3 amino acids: CASTGDNYEQYF. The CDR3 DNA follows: TGTGCCAGCACAGGGGACAACTACGAGCAGTACTTC.